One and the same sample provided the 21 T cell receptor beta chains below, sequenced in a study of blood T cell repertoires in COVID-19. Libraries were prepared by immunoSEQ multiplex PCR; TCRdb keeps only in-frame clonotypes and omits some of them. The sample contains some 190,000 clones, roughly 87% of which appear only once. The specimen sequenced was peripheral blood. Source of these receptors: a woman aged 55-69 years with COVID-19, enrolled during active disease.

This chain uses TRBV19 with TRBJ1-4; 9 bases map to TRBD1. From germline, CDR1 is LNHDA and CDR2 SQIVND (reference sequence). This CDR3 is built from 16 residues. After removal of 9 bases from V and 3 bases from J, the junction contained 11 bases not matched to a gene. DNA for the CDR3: TGTGCCAGCAACCCCGGGACAGGGCTGTCTAATGAAAAACTGTTTTTT. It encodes CASNPGTGLSNEKLFF.

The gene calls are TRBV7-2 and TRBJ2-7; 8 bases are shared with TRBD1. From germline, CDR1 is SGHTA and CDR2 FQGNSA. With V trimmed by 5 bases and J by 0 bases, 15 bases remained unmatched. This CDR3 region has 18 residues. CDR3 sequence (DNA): TGTGCCAGCAGCCCCCGTCCCGGGACAGGAAAGGGCTCCTACGAGCAGTACTTC. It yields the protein CASSPRPGTGKGSYEQYF.

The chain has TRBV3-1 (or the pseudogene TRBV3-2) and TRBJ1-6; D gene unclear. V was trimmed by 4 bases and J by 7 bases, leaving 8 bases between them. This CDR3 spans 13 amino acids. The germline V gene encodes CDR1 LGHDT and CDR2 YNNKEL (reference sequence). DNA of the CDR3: TGTGCCAGCAGCCCCGGACTGAATTCACCCCTCCACTTT. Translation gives CASSPGLNSPLHF.

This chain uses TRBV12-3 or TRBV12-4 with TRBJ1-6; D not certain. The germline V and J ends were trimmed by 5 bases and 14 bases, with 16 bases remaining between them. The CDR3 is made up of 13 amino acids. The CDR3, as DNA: TGTGCCAGCAGTCGCCCCCCCTACGAGGCCCTCCACTTT. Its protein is CASSRPPYEALHF.

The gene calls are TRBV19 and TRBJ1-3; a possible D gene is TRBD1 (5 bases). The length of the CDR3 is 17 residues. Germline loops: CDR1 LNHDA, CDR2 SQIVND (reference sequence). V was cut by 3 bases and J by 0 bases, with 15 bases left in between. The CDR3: CASSIGAAGLSGNTIYF. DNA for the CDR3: TGTGCCAGTAGTATCGGCGCGGCGGGGCTCTCTGGAAACACCATATATTTT.

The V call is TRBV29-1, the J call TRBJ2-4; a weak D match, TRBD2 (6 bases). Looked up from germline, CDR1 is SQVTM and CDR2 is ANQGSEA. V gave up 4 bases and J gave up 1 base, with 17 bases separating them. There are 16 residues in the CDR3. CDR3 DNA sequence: TGCAGCGTTGCAGAGGCGGGGCTTGGGGCCAAAAACATTCAGTACTTC. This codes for CSVAEAGLGAKNIQYF.

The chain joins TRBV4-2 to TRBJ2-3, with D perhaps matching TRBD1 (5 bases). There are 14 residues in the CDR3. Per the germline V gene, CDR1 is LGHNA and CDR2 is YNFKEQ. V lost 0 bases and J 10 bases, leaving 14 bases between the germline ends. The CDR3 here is CASSQEGQRVAQYF. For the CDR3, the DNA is TGTGCCAGCAGCCAAGAGGGGCAACGGGTCGCGCAGTATTTT.

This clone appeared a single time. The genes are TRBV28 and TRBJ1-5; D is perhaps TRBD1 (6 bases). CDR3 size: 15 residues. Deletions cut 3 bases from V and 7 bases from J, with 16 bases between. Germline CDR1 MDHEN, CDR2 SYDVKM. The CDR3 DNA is TGTGCCAGCAGTTTTGGTCAGGGGTTTCGGCAGCCCCAGCATTTT. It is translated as CASSFGQGFRQPQHF.

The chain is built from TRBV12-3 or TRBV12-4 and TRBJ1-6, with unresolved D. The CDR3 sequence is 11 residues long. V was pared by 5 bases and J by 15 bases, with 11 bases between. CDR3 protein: CASSESLNLHF. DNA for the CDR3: TGTGCCAGCAGTGAGTCTCTGAACCTCCACTTT.

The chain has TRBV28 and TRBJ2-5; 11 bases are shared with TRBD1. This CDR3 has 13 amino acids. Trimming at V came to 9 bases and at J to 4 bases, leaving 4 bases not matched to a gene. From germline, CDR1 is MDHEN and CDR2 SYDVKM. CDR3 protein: CASRGTGGETQYF. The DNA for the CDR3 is TGTGCCAGTCGGGGGACAGGGGGAGAGACCCAGTACTTC.

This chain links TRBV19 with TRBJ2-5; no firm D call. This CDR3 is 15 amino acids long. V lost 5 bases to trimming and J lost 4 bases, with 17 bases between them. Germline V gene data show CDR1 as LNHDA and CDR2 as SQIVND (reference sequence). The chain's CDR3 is CASSPRSESGETQYF. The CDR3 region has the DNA TGTGCCAGTAGTCCCCGATCCGAATCGGGAGAGACCCAGTACTTC.

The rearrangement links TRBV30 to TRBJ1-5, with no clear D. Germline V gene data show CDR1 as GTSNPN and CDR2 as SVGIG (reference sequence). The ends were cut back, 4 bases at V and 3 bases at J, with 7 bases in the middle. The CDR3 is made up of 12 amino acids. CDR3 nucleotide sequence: TGTGCCTGGACTCAGAACAATCAGCCCCAGCATTTT. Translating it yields CAWTQNNQPQHF.

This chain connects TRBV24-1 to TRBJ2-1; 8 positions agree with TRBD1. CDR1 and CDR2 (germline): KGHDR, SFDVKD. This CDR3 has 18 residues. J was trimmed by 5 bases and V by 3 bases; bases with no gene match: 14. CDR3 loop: CATSDLTSTGVGHNEQFF. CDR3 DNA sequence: TGTGCCACCAGTGATCTCACTTCGACAGGGGTGGGCCACAATGAGCAGTTCTTC.

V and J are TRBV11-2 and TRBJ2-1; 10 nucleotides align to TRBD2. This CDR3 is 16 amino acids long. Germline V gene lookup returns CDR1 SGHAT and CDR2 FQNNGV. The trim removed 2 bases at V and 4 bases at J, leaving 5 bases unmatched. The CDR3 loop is CASSLTTSGLYNEQFF. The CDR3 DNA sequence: TGTGCCAGCAGCTTAACGACTAGCGGGTTGTACAATGAGCAGTTCTTC.

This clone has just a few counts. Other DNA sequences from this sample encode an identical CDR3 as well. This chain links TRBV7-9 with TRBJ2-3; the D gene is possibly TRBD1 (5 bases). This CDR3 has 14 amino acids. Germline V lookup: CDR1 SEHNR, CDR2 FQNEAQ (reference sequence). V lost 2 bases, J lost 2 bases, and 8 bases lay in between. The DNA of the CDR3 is TGTGCCAGCAGCTTACAGGGTTCCACAGATACGCAGTATTTT. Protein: CASSLQGSTDTQYF.

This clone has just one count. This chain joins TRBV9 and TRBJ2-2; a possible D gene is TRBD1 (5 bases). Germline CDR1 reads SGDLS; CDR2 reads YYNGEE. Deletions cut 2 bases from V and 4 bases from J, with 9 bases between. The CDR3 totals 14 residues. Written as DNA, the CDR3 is TGTGCCAGCAGCGTCATCCAGGGCACCGGGGAGCTGTTTTTT. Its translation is CASSVIQGTGELFF. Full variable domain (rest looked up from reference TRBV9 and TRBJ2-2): DSGVTQTPKHLITATGQRVTLRCSPRSGDLSVYWYQQSLDQGLQFLIQYYNGEERAKGNILERFSAQQFPDLHSELNLSSLELGDSALYFCASSVIQGTGELFFGEGSRLTVL.

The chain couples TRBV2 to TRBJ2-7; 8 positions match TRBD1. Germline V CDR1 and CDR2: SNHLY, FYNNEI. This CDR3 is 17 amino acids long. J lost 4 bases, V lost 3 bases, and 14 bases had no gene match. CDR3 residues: CASSEVPLQGAWYEQYF. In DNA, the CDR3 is TGTGCCAGCAGTGAGGTCCCCCTCCAGGGGGCATGGTACGAGCAGTACTTC.

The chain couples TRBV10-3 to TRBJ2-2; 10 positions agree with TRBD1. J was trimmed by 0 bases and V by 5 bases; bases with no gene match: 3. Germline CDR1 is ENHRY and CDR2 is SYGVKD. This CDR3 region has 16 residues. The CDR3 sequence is CAISNDRGPNTGELFF. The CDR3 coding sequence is TGTGCCATCAGTAACGACAGGGGGCCGAACACCGGGGAGCTGTTTTTT.

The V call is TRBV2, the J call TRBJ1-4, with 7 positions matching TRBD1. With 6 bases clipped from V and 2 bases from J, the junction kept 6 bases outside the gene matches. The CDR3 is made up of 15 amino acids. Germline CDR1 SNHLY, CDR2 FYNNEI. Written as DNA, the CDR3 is TGTGCCAGCAGCGGGATGGGACAGACTAATGAAAAACTGTTTTTT. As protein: CASSGMGQTNEKLFF.

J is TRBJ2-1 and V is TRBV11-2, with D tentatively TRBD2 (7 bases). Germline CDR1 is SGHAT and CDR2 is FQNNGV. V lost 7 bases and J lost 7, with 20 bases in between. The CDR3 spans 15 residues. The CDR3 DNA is TGTGCCAGCATCAAAAGGGTGGGGGGGCTTAATGAGCAGTTCTTC. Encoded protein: CASIKRVGGLNEQFF.

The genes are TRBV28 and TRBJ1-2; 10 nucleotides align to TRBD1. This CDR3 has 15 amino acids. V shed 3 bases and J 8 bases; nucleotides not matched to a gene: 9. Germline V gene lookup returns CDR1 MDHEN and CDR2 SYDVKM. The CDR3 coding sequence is TGTGCCAGCAGTTTGGGGATGACAGGGGGCACAGGCTACACCTTC. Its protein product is CASSLGMTGGTGYTF.